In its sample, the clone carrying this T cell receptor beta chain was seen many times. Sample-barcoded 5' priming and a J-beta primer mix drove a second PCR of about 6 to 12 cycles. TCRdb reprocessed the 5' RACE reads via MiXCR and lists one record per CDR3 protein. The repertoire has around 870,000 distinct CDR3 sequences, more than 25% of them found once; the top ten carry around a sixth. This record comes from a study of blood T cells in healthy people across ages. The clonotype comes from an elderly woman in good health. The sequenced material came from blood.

In nucleotides, the CDR3 is TGTGCCAGCAGTTCGCCCGGGACTAGCGGGGGGGCTATAGATACGCAGTATTTT. Protein: CASSSPGTSGGAIDTQYF. The chain combines TRBV12-3 or TRBV12-4 with TRBJ2-3, with 16 bases fitting TRBD2. J gave up 5 bases and V 4 bases, and 9 bases lay outside the gene matches. This CDR3 is 18 amino acids long.